Listed below are T cell receptor beta chains from one sample, sequenced in a study of CD8 T cells in Susac syndrome. MiXCR was run by TCRdb on the immunoSEQ multiplex PCR reads, yielding one entry per CDR3 protein. Here the sample spans tens of thousands of distinct CDR3 sequences, 85% to 95% being singletons. Sequencing input: CD8+ T cells from PBMCs. These receptors all stem from a human donor with Susac syndrome. Both conserved end residues are part of each CDR3. D genes are given only for firm matches. Size tells how often a clone was seen (once, few, many) or the class of an expanded clone, and some rows leave it out.

d_call	v_call	j_call	clone_size	cdr3_aa	cdr3_nt
.	TRBV6-2/TRBV6-3	TRBJ2-5	.	CATQSRETQYF	TGTGCCACGCAATCGAGGGAGACCCAGTACTTC
.	TRBV15	TRBJ1-5	.	CATSSTRDGQPQHF	TGTGCCACCAGCAGCACCAGGGATGGTCAGCCCCAGCATTTT
.	TRBV29-1	TRBJ2-2	once	CSVETGTGELFF	TGCAGCGTTGAAACCGGGACCGGGGAGCTGTTTTTT
.	TRBV29-1	TRBJ2-3	.	CSARLDPDTQYF	TGCAGCGCCCGACTAGACCCAGATACGCAGTATTTT
.	TRBV7-9	TRBJ2-2	.	CASGSGVKTGELFF	TGTGCCAGCGGTAGTGGGGTAAAAACCGGGGAGCTGTTTTTT
TRBD1	TRBV2	TRBJ1-2	.	CASSEGTGKNYGYTF	TGTGCCAGCAGTGAAGGGACAGGGAAAAACTATGGCTACACCTTC
.	TRBV7-9	TRBJ1-2	.	CASSLGVGVDGYTF	TGTGCCAGCAGCTTAGGGGTGGGCGTCGATGGCTACACCTTC
TRBD1	TRBV20-1	TRBJ2-2	.	CSAKGPGQGDTGELFF	TGCAGTGCTAAGGGCCCGGGACAGGGGGACACCGGGGAGCTGTTTTTT
TRBD2	TRBV4-1	TRBJ2-7	.	CASSQDVAGGEQYF	TGCGCCAGCAGCCAAGACGTAGCGGGAGGCGAGCAGTACTTC
TRBD2	TRBV28	TRBJ2-5	.	CASSPSGGGGETQYF	TGTGCCAGCAGTCCCTCCGGGGGGGGTGGAGAGACCCAGTACTTC
TRBD2	TRBV20-1	TRBJ2-7	.	CSALRLAGGPYEQYF	TGCAGTGCTTTGAGACTAGCGGGAGGGCCCTACGAGCAGTACTTC
.	TRBV2	TRBJ2-7	.	CASIGVSYEQYF	TGTGCCAGCATAGGAGTGTCCTACGAGCAGTACTTC
.	TRBV30	TRBJ2-7	.	CAWSVSLAEQYF	TGTGCCTGGAGTGTATCCCTGGCCGAGCAGTACTTC
.	TRBV27	TRBJ2-7	.	CASRKSGEVLEQYF	TGTGCCAGCAGAAAGTCGGGGGAGGTACTCGAGCAGTACTTC
TRBD2	TRBV27	TRBJ2-7	.	CASSLSGGSGSYEQYF	TGTGCCAGCAGTTTATCCGGGGGTAGCGGGTCCTACGAGCAGTACTTC
.	TRBV7-2	TRBJ2-7	.	CASRSLRGPYEQYF	TGTGCCAGCAGATCCTTGCGGGGGCCCTACGAGCAGTACTTC
.	TRBV4-1	TRBJ1-5	.	CASSQDASDHSNQPQHF	TGCGCCAGCAGCCAAGATGCGTCAGATCATAGCAATCAGCCCCAGCATTTT
.	TRBV9	TRBJ1-1	.	CASSVWVGSEAFF	TGTGCCAGCAGCGTCTGGGTGGGCTCTGAAGCTTTCTTT
.	TRBV20-1	TRBJ1-1	.	CSAREGGVSDMNTEAFF	TGCAGTGCTAGGGAAGGAGGGGTAAGCGACATGAACACTGAAGCTTTCTTT
.	TRBV7-6	TRBJ2-7	once	CASSLGGLTYEQYF	TGTGCCAGCAGCTTAGGGGGCCTAACCTACGAGCAGTACTTC
.	TRBV27	TRBJ1-5	.	CASSLSGSNQPQHF	TGTGCCAGCAGTTTGTCGGGTAGCAATCAGCCCCAGCATTTT
.	TRBV29-1	TRBJ2-3	.	CSVLLASTPDTQYF	TGCAGCGTTCTCCTAGCGTCCACACCAGATACGCAGTATTTT
TRBD1	TRBV30	TRBJ1-2	.	CAWSVRGQGHGYTF	TGTGCCTGGAGTGTAAGGGGACAGGGGCATGGCTACACCTTC
.	TRBV29-1	TRBJ2-7	.	CSAHGTDSYEQYF	TGCAGCGCACACGGGACGGACTCCTACGAGCAGTACTTC
.	TRBV30	TRBJ1-1	.	CAWSGLGPGAFF	TGTGCCTGGAGTGGACTCGGACCGGGAGCTTTCTTT
.	TRBV20-1	TRBJ2-1	.	CSGLGIHGFDEQFF	TGCAGTGGGCTCGGGATACATGGTTTCGATGAGCAGTTCTTC
.	TRBV15	TRBJ2-3	.	CATSRARGADTQYF	TGTGCCACCAGCAGAGCCAGGGGAGCAGATACGCAGTATTTT
.	TRBV5-6	TRBJ2-1	.	CASHTGLEQFF	TGTGCCAGCCATACCGGGCTTGAGCAGTTCTTC
.	TRBV30	TRBJ2-3	.	CAWDSTDTQYF	TGTGCCTGGGACAGCACAGATACGCAGTATTTT
TRBD2	TRBV4-1	TRBJ2-1	.	CASSQEPAGGEQFF	TGCGCCAGCAGCCAAGAGCCAGCGGGAGGGGAGCAGTTCTTC
.	TRBV6-5	TRBJ2-2	.	CASMPGTSNTGELFF	TGTGCCAGTATGCCCGGGACTTCGAACACCGGGGAGCTGTTTTTT
.	TRBV4-1	TRBJ2-1	.	CASSHPQSPSSHSYNEQFF	TGCGCCAGCAGCCACCCGCAGAGCCCCTCATCACACAGCTACAATGAGCAGTTCTTC
.	TRBV15	TRBJ2-2	once	CATTGGENTGELFF	TGTGCCACCACGGGTGGGGAGAACACCGGGGAGCTGTTTTTT
TRBD2	TRBV7-6	TRBJ2-7	.	CASSLGLAVAYEQYF	TGTGCCAGCAGCTTGGGACTAGCGGTCGCCTACGAGCAGTACTTC
TRBD2	TRBV30	TRBJ2-1	.	CAWSSGFSGRLYNEQFF	TGTGCCTGGAGTTCGGGATTTAGCGGGAGGCTCTACAATGAGCAGTTCTTC
TRBD2	TRBV4-3	TRBJ2-1	.	CASSQDGLAGSNEQFF	TGCGCCAGCAGCCAAGATGGACTAGCGGGGAGCAATGAGCAGTTCTTC
.	TRBV19	TRBJ2-7	.	CASSDLRYEQYF	TGTGCCAGTAGCGATCTGCGCTACGAGCAGTACTTC
.	TRBV19	TRBJ2-1	once	CASSRRDHAVEQFF	TGTGCCAGTAGTAGACGGGACCATGCTGTTGAGCAGTTCTTC
.	TRBV7-9	TRBJ1-5	.	CASSLGRGDQPQHF	TGTGCCAGCAGCTTAGGAAGGGGAGATCAGCCCCAGCATTTT
.	TRBV3-1	TRBJ1-2	.	CASSQNTDSYYGYTF	TGTGCCAGCAGCCAAAACACTGACAGTTACTATGGCTACACCTTC
.	TRBV9	TRBJ2-1	.	CASSVDVEAFNEQFF	TGTGCCAGCAGCGTAGATGTTGAAGCTTTCAATGAGCAGTTCTTC
.	TRBV7-9	TRBJ2-5	.	CASSLGAAETQYF	TGTGCCAGCAGCTTGGGGGCGGCGGAGACCCAGTACTTC
TRBD2	TRBV9	TRBJ2-7	once	CASSVAKSSGTYEQYF	TGTGCCAGCAGCGTAGCCAAATCGAGCGGGACCTACGAGCAGTACTTC
TRBD1	TRBV30	TRBJ2-7	.	CAWTTGVSDEQYF	TGTGCCTGGACGACAGGGGTATCTGACGAGCAGTACTTC
.	TRBV4-1	TRBJ2-4	few	CASSHALGSTGNIQYF	TGCGCCAGCAGCCATGCCTTGGGGAGTACGGGAAACATTCAGTACTTC
.	TRBV14	TRBJ2-4	.	CASSDLLGGRQYF	TGTGCCAGCAGCGATCTGCTTGGGGGGAGACAGTACTTC
TRBD2	TRBV29-1	TRBJ2-1	.	CSVPLASGIEQFF	TGCAGCGTTCCACTCGCTAGCGGAATCGAGCAGTTCTTC
.	TRBV9	TRBJ2-3	.	CASSARQVDNTDTQYF	TGTGCCAGCAGCGCGAGACAGGTTGATAATACAGATACGCAGTATTTT
.	TRBV29-1	TRBJ2-7	.	CSAGHGSYEQYF	TGCAGCGCCGGACATGGCTCCTACGAGCAGTACTTC